Below, 14 T cell receptor beta chains from the same sample are listed, as sequenced in a study of T cell responses to AZD1222 COVID-19 vaccine. Produced via immunoSEQ multiplex PCR; TCRdb's table is partial and in-frame only. The data hold around 110,000 clones, with roughly 84% observed a single time. The material was peripheral blood, obtained on day 0 of AZD1222 vaccination. The receptors shown here come from an adult in good health.

The chain recombines TRBV19 with TRBJ2-7, with D maybe TRBD2 (6 bases). This CDR3 is 17 amino acids long. With 3 bases removed from V and 2 bases from J, the gap between germline ends came to 20 bases. From germline, CDR1 is LNHDA and CDR2 SQIVND (reference sequence). The CDR3 DNA sequence: TGTGCCAGTAGTATGAGGGCGGTAGTGGGAGGAACCTACGAGCAGTACTTC. Translation gives CASSMRAVVGGTYEQYF.

Written as DNA, the CDR3 is TGTGCCAGCAGTCCACTGCTCAAGACACCTGAAGCTTTCTTT. It is translated as CASSPLLKTPEAFF. The rearrangement uses TRBV28 and TRBJ1-1; no reliable D call. Trimming took 5 bases from V and 6 from J, leaving 16 bases between them. This CDR3 is 14 amino acids long. Germline values: CDR1 MDHEN, CDR2 SYDVKM.

V gene TRBV5-4 combines with J gene TRBJ1-2, with a tentative D call TRBD1 (6 bases). Germline CDR1 SGHNT, CDR2 YYREEE (reference sequence). The CDR3 contains 12 residues. Trimming pared 4 bases from V and 14 bases from J, leaving 18 bases between. The DNA for the CDR3 is TGTGCCAGCAGCGACCCGGGGGGGGGCCGTACCTTC. Protein product: CASSDPGGGRTF.

The chain has TRBV9 and TRBJ2-6; tentatively, D is TRBD1 or TRBD2 (5 bases each). The CDR3 is 17 residues long. V was shortened by 6 bases and J by 0 bases, with 16 bases between the two germline ends. CDR1 and CDR2 from the germline V gene are SGDLS and YYNGEE. Written as DNA, the CDR3 is TGTGCCAGCACCTGGGGCAGTGGGGGCTCTGGGGCCAACGTCCTGACTTTC. It codes for CASTWGSGGSGANVLTF.

V and J are TRBV7-8 and TRBJ1-3, with TRBD1 identical over 7 bases. The CDR3 length is 16 residues. V gave up 0 bases and J gave up 4 bases; unmatched junction bases: 6. The germline gives CDR1 SGHVS, CDR2 FQNEAQ. Here the CDR3 DNA reads TGTGCCAGCAGCTTAGCGCGCGGGACAGAAGGAAACACCATATATTTT. Translation: CASSLARGTEGNTIYF.

V is TRBV2 and J is TRBJ1-1; TRBD1 agrees at 7 bases. The germline V gene has CDR1 SNHLY and CDR2 FYNNEI. J gave up 5 bases and V 7 bases, and 7 bases lay outside the gene matches. The CDR3 has 13 amino acids. CDR3 residues: CASISTGWTEAFF. The CDR3 coding sequence is TGTGCCAGCATATCGACAGGGTGGACTGAAGCTTTCTTT.

The chain joins TRBV3-1 (or the pseudogene TRBV3-2) to TRBJ2-3; D is perhaps TRBD2 (5 bases). Trimming removed 5 bases at V and 8 bases at J, with 11 bases between. This CDR3 contains 12 residues. The germline gives CDR1 LGHDT, CDR2 YNNKEL (reference sequence). The CDR3 sequence is CASSGTSATQYF. The CDR3 coding sequence is TGTGCCAGCAGCGGCACTAGTGCTACGCAGTATTTT.

The CDR3 region is CASSLERQIGYTF. CDR3 bases: TGTGCCAGCAGCTTAGAGAGACAGATTGGCTACACCTTC. The V call is TRBV11-1, the J call TRBJ1-2; possibly TRBD1 for D (5 bases). The CDR3 spans 13 residues. CDR1 SGHAT and CDR2 FQDESV come from the germline V gene (reference sequence). The V end lost 1 base, the J end lost 7 bases, and 10 bases lay between the germline ends. Variable domain in full (rest from reference TRBV11-1 and TRBJ1-2): EAEVAQSPRYKITEKSQAVAFWCDPISGHATLYWYRQILGQGPELLVQFQDESVVDDSQLPKDRFSAERLKGVDSTLKIQPAELGDSAMYLCASSLERQIGYTFGSGTRLTVV.

Only one count was recorded for this clone. This chain connects TRBV18 to TRBJ2-1; no reliable D call. This CDR3 is 11 amino acids long. With 4 bases removed from V and 9 bases from J, the gap between germline ends came to 7 bases. Germline V CDR1 and CDR2: KGHSH, LQKENI. Here the CDR3 DNA reads TGTGCCAGCTCACGCGCCTCTGAGCAGTTCTTC. Its translation: CASSRASEQFF.

The chain uses TRBV3-1 (or the pseudogene TRBV3-2) and TRBJ1-5; D remains unclear. The CDR3 extends over 13 amino acids. From germline, CDR1 is LGHDT and CDR2 YNNKEL (reference sequence). V lost 5 bases and J 6 bases, leaving 11 bases between the germline ends. Here the CDR3 DNA reads TGTGCCAGCAGCGAAGTGGCGGGTCAGCCCCAGCATTTT. Translated: CASSEVAGQPQHF.

J is TRBJ1-2 and V is TRBV2; 7 positions agree with TRBD1. The CDR3 loop spans 14 amino acids. Germline V gene sequence: CDR1 SNHLY, CDR2 FYNNEI. Germline trimming cut 3 bases from V and 3 bases from J; bases unmatched to any gene: 4. CDR3 bases: TGTGCCAGCAGTGATAGGCAGGGGGACTATGGCTACACCTTC. It specifies CASSDRQGDYGYTF.

The chain links TRBV28 to TRBJ2-2; D remains unclear. Germline assignment: CDR1 MDHEN and CDR2 SYDVKM. V was clipped by 6 bases and J by 5 bases, with 10 bases between them. The CDR3 sequence is 13 residues long. The CDR3 DNA is TGTGCCAGCAGCTTGGCCCTTACCGGGGAGCTGTTTTTT. Residues: CASSLALTGELFF.

The chain has TRBV9 and TRBJ1-2, with TRBD1 matching over 10 bases. The CDR3 loop spans 14 amino acids. The trim removed 2 bases at V and 8 bases at J, leaving 6 bases unmatched. Germline assignment: CDR1 SGDLS and CDR2 YYNGEE. The DNA of the CDR3 is TGTGCCAGCAGCGTCCTGGGGACAGGGGAAGGCTACACCTTC. This sequence encodes CASSVLGTGEGYTF.

The V and J genes are TRBV1 and TRBJ2-1; the D call TRBD2 from the table was never checked on the DNA. TRBV1 is annotated as a pseudogene. The CDR3 spans 17 residues. CDR3 in DNA: TGCACCAGCAGCCAAGCCCACTGTTGGCGGGGGGACAATGAGCAGTTCTTC. Protein product: CTSSQAHCWRGDNEQFF.